Presented here are 28 T cell receptor beta chains from one specimen sequenced in a study of blood T cell repertoires in COVID-19. Profiling relied on immunoSEQ multiplex PCR, and the TCRdb table lists in-frame clones only, not all of them. The data show about 160,000 clones, 65% to 85% seen once. Sequencing input: peripheral blood. The source is a woman in her sixties or seventies with acute or convalescent COVID-19.

In this sample, this clone turned up a few times. The rearrangement joins TRBV29-1 to TRBJ1-1, with D perhaps matching TRBD1 (5 bases). The germline V gene encodes CDR1 SQVTM and CDR2 ANQGSEA. V lost 6 bases to trimming and J lost 0 bases, with 11 bases between them. The CDR3 consists of 13 residues. The CDR3 region is CSVQGSMNTEAFF. The CDR3 bases are TGCAGCGTCCAGGGTTCAATGAACACTGAAGCTTTCTTT.

This chain uses TRBV9 with TRBJ2-5; TRBD2 agrees at 13 bases. Germline lookup yields CDR1 SGDLS and CDR2 YYNGEE. The V segment lost 0 bases and the J segment 4 bases; nucleotides outside the gene matches: 15. CDR3 length: 20 amino acids. The DNA for the CDR3 is TGTGCCAGCAGCGTAGGGTGGCGGGAACTAGCGGGGGGGCTAGGAGAGACCCAGTACTTC. This codes for CASSVGWRELAGGLGETQYF.

The V call is TRBV28, the J call TRBJ1-1; TRBD1 matches 7 bases. Germline CDR1 and CDR2: MDHEN and SYDVKM. CDR3 length: 13 residues. J was trimmed by 5 bases and V by 8 bases; bases with no gene match: 8. In DNA, the CDR3 is TGTGCCAGCCGAAGGGACAGCTCGACTGAAGCTTTCTTT. The encoded protein is CASRRDSSTEAFF. The variable domain in full, completed from reference TRBV28 and TRBJ1-1, reads DVKVTQSSRYLVKRTGEKVFLECVQDMDHENMFWYRQDPGLGLRLIYFSYDVKMKEKGDIPEGYSVSREKKERFSLILESASTNQTSMYLCASRRDSSTEAFFGQGTRLTVV.

The rearrangement uses TRBV28 and TRBJ1-4; 7 bases are shared with TRBD1. The CDR3 has 16 residues. The J segment lost 5 bases and the V segment lost 6 bases, leaving 12 bases of the junction unmatched. Germline V lookup: CDR1 MDHEN, CDR2 SYDVKM. CDR3 nucleotide sequence: TGTGCCAGCAGGCCCCTTCCGGGACAGAGCAATGAAAAACTGTTTTTT. The encoded protein is CASRPLPGQSNEKLFF.

This clone has more than one count but fewer than ten. The gene calls are TRBV5-4 and TRBJ2-3; 7 positions match TRBD1. The germline gives CDR1 SGHNT, CDR2 YYREEE (reference sequence). V shed 4 bases and J 8 bases; nucleotides not matched to a gene: 13. The CDR3 length is 15 residues. The chain's CDR3 is CASSITTGVVGTQYF. The CDR3 DNA is TGTGCCAGCAGCATAACTACAGGGGTAGTGGGTACGCAGTATTTT.

This sequence joins TRBV4-1 and TRBJ1-1, with 7 bases lining up with TRBD1. The ends lost 3 bases at V and 5 bases at J; junction bases unmatched: 6. This CDR3 comprises 14 residues. Germline CDR1 and CDR2: MGHRA and YSYEKL. The CDR3 loop is CASSQQGVGTEAFF. Here the CDR3 DNA reads TGCGCCAGCAGCCAGCAGGGGGTGGGGACTGAAGCTTTCTTT.

The rearrangement joins TRBV4-3 to TRBJ2-2; TRBD2 aligns across 15 bases. Germline V gives CDR1 LGHNA, CDR2 YSLEER. This CDR3 region has 18 residues. J lost 5 bases, V lost 6 bases, and 10 bases had no gene match. This CDR3 reads CASSPGLAGGRETGELFF. The CDR3 DNA reads TGCGCCAGCAGTCCCGGACTAGCGGGGGGGCGAGAGACCGGGGAGCTGTTTTTT.

The chain employs TRBV5-4 and TRBJ2-4; D is unclear. The CDR3 length is 13 residues. V dropped 0 bases and J dropped 5 bases, with 6 bases sitting between them. CDR1 SGHNT and CDR2 YYREEE come from the germline V gene (reference sequence). For the CDR3, the DNA is TGTGCCAGCAGCTTGGTTGGGCAAAACATTCAGTACTTC. The encoded protein is CASSLVGQNIQYF.

The chain uses TRBV6-5 and TRBJ2-3; D ambiguous. In germline, CDR1 is MNHEY, CDR2 SVGAGI. Trimming stripped 8 bases from V and 4 bases from J, with 10 bases between. The CDR3 extends over 12 amino acids. The CDR3 DNA reads as TGTGCCAGCTCTCGACTTCCAGATACGCAGTATTTT. This gives the protein CASSRLPDTQYF.

V is TRBV6-5 and J is TRBJ2-1; TRBD2 matches at 7 bases. Germline assignment: CDR1 MNHEY and CDR2 SVGAGI. The CDR3 loop spans 15 amino acids. Losses at the gene ends were 6 bases for V and 9 bases for J; bases not matched to a gene: 14. The CDR3 reads CASSQGLNSPSEQFF. The CDR3 nucleotides read TGTGCCAGCAGCCAGGGACTAAACAGTCCCAGTGAGCAGTTCTTC.

This clone was observed a few times. The chain combines TRBV11-2 with TRBJ2-2, with 7 bases lining up with TRBD1. The CDR3 totals 14 residues. Trimming removed 6 bases from V and 4 bases from J; junction bases left unmatched: 5. CDR1 and CDR2 (germline): SGHAT, FQNNGV. CDR3 nucleotide sequence: TGTGCCAGCAGATGGCAGGGGGTCACCGGGGAGCTGTTTTTT. This codes for CASRWQGVTGELFF.

V is TRBV7-2 and J is TRBJ2-3, with D possibly TRBD1 on 5 matching bases. The V end lost 5 bases, the J end lost 0 bases, and 15 bases lay between the germline ends. The germline gives CDR1 SGHTA, CDR2 FQGNSA. CDR3 length: 16 amino acids. As DNA, the CDR3 is TGTGCCAGCAGCCCTTACAGGTATTCTAGCACAGATACGCAGTATTTT. It translates to CASSPYRYSSTDTQYF.

J is TRBJ2-5 and V is TRBV24-1, with TRBD1 matching 8 bases. This CDR3 comprises 16 residues. In germline, CDR1 is KGHDR, CDR2 SFDVKD. Losses at the gene ends were 3 bases for V and 4 bases for J; bases not matched to a gene: 9. The CDR3 reads CATSDNQGAQAETQYF. In DNA, the CDR3 is TGTGCCACCAGTGATAACCAGGGGGCGCAGGCAGAGACCCAGTACTTC.

This clone has only a few counts. The chain has TRBV6-4 and TRBJ2-7, with D maybe TRBD2 (5 bases). Deletions cut 4 bases from V and 0 bases from J, with 16 bases between. The CDR3 runs 16 residues. The germline CDR1 and CDR2 sequences are MRHNA and SNTAGT. CDR3 amino acids: CASSGFLAPSSYEQYF. CDR3 DNA: TGTGCCAGCAGTGGATTTCTAGCTCCCTCCTCCTACGAGCAGTACTTC.

The V call is TRBV6-5, the J call TRBJ2-1; a possible D gene is TRBD1 (5 bases). CDR1 is MNHEY, CDR2 SVGAGI, per germline. CDR3 length: 14 residues. The V end was cut by 11 bases, the J end by 0 bases, with 14 bases between. The CDR3 spells CAGGRGRSYNEQFF. The DNA for the CDR3 is TGTGCCGGCGGTAGGGGTCGCTCCTACAATGAGCAGTTCTTC.

This clone was detected only a few times. The chain couples TRBV7-3 to TRBJ1-1, with 10 positions matching TRBD1. The germline gives CDR1 SGHTA, CDR2 FQGTGA. The CDR3 is made up of 22 amino acids. V gave up 1 base and J gave up 0 bases; unmatched junction bases: 20. CDR3 residues: CASSLIPLPRQGADNMNTEAFF. CDR3 DNA: TGTGCCAGCAGCTTAATTCCCCTCCCTCGACAGGGGGCCGACAACATGAACACTGAAGCTTTCTTT.

The V call is TRBV7-8, the J call TRBJ2-7; D gene unclear. This CDR3 comprises 14 residues. Per the germline V gene, CDR1 is SGHVS and CDR2 is FQNEAQ. Trimming shortened V by 3 bases and J by 0 bases, and 9 bases separated the two germline ends. CDR3 coding DNA: TGTGCCAGCAGCTTCCCAGACAACTCCTACGAGCAGTACTTC. Its translation is CASSFPDNSYEQYF.

The chain combines TRBV3-1 (or the pseudogene TRBV3-2) with TRBJ1-4; D is perhaps TRBD1 (5 bases). Per the germline V gene, CDR1 is LGHDT and CDR2 is YNNKEL (reference sequence). V was trimmed by 4 bases and J by 8 bases, leaving 17 bases between them. This CDR3 comprises 15 residues. CDR3 region: CASSLRPGGEEKLFF. CDR3 nucleotide sequence: TGTGCCAGCAGCCTGCGCCCAGGAGGGGAGGAAAAACTGTTTTTT.

This chain uses TRBV3-1 (or the pseudogene TRBV3-2) with TRBJ1-1, with TRBD1 as a possible D gene (5 bases). This CDR3 is built from 17 residues. Germline CDR1 LGHDT, CDR2 YNNKEL (reference sequence). The V end was cut by 5 bases, the J end by 6 bases, with 25 bases between. CDR3 DNA sequence: TGTGCCAGCAGCGGACGAGGGGCAGGGAGGGAGTTCGCTGAAGCTTTCTTT. The encoded protein is CASSGRGAGREFAEAFF.

Details on this clone: The junction does not match germline at one end; this may be a read error. The chain uses TRBV7-7 and TRBJ1-5; the D is unclear. The CDR3 totals 16 residues. Germline loops: CDR1 SSHAT, CDR2 FNYEAQ (reference sequence). CDR3 in amino acids: CASSFREEWCNQPQHF. For the CDR3, the DNA is TGTGCTAGCAGCTTCAGAGAGGAATGGTGCAATCAGCCCCAGCATTTT. The complete variable domain, with remaining parts taken from reference TRBV7-7 and TRBJ1-5, reads GAGVSQSPRYKVTKRGQDVTLRCDPISSHATLYWYQQALGQGPEFLTYFNYEAQPDKSGLPSDRFSAERPEGSISTLTIQRTEQRDSAMYRCASSFREEWCNQPQHFGDGTRLSIL.

The V call is TRBV4-1, the J call TRBJ2-2; a possible D gene is TRBD1 (6 bases). This CDR3 is 16 amino acids long. Trimming cost V 2 bases and J 5 bases, with 15 bases left between them. Per germline, CDR1 MGHRA and CDR2 YSYEKL. In DNA, the CDR3 is TGCGCCAGCAGCCAATCCCCCTCGCAGGGGACCGGGGAGCTGTTTTTT. It specifies CASSQSPSQGTGELFF.

This clone occurred once. V is TRBV29-1 and J is TRBJ1-1; D is perhaps TRBD1 (5 bases). The V and J ends lost 7 bases and 3 bases respectively, with 15 bases between them. This CDR3 is 13 amino acids long. The germline CDR1 and CDR2 sequences are SQVTM and ANQGSEA. In DNA, the CDR3 is TGCAGCGGCGGGGAGGACACGTACACTGAAGCTTTCTTT. Translation: CSGGEDTYTEAFF.

The chain is built from TRBV5-4 and TRBJ2-3; TRBD1 matches 7 bases. This CDR3 spans 15 amino acids. Trimming removed 3 bases from V and 0 bases from J; junction bases left unmatched: 4. Germline V gene sequence: CDR1 SGHNT, CDR2 YYREEE (reference sequence). The CDR3 coding sequence is TGTGCCAGCAGCTCGCCGGGACAGAGCACAGATACGCAGTATTTT. This sequence encodes CASSSPGQSTDTQYF.

The chain is built from TRBV14 and TRBJ1-2; TRBD1 aligns across 8 bases. J lost 8 bases, V lost 0 bases, and 8 bases had no gene match. CDR1 is SGHDN and CDR2 is FVKESK in the germline V gene. The CDR3 has 15 amino acids. This CDR3 is CASSQDSRTGTGYTF. CDR3 DNA sequence: TGTGCCAGCAGCCAAGATTCAAGGACAGGGACCGGCTACACCTTC.

The chain has TRBV7-9 and TRBJ1-4; D call uncertain. Germline lookup yields CDR1 SEHNR and CDR2 FQNEAQ (reference sequence). The CDR3 totals 12 residues. The V end lost 5 bases, the J end lost 7 bases, and 8 bases lay between the germline ends. The CDR3: CASSTGGEKLFF. The CDR3 nucleotides are TGTGCCAGCAGCACTGGAGGTGAAAAACTGTTTTTT.

The chain recombines TRBV5-6 with TRBJ1-2, with 7 bases lining up with TRBD1. V lost 4 bases to trimming and J lost 7 bases; unmatched junction nucleotides: 7. The CDR3 is made up of 13 amino acids. Per germline, CDR1 SGHDT and CDR2 YYEEEE. CDR3 amino acids: CASSQRGPGGYTF. The CDR3 nucleotides are TGTGCCAGCAGCCAGAGGGGGCCTGGTGGCTACACCTTC.

V is TRBV7-2 and J is TRBJ1-2, with 9 bases fitting TRBD1. The CDR3 consists of 15 residues. The junction had 9 bases not matched to a gene; V was cut back by 6 bases and J by 4 bases. CDR1 SGHTA and CDR2 FQGNSA come from the germline V gene. CDR3 coding DNA: TGTGCCAGCAGGACAAGACAGGGGGGGATCTATGGCTACACCTTC. It specifies CASRTRQGGIYGYTF.

This clone was detected only a few times. The rearrangement uses TRBV18 and TRBJ1-1; D gene unclear. V was pared by 6 bases and J by 1 base, with 12 bases between. CDR1 and CDR2 (germline): KGHSH, LQKENI. The CDR3 length is 14 residues. The DNA for the CDR3 is TGTGCCAGCTCGTCCATCGCCAGGAACACTGAAGCTTTCTTT. It yields the protein CASSSIARNTEAFF.